This T cell receptor (beta chain) came from a study of regulatory T cells in long-lasting Graves disease. As for time point: newly diagnosed GD, antithyroid drugs for less than 3 months. Making the TCR library involved RNA that had been extracted from PBMCs. Building of the TCR beta libraries involved iRepertoire HTBI primers and Arm-PCR of CDR3 regions. MiXCR, run by TCRdb on the multiplex PCR reads, gives a single entry per CDR3 protein. This sample has approximately 490,000 distinct CDR3 sequences; about 17% occur once, and the top ten carry 10% to 15%. This clonotype has at least ten counts. V shed 3 bases, J shed 0 bases, and the junction held 2 bases outside the gene matches. CDR3 size: 15 residues. CDR1 is LGHDT and CDR2 is YNNKEL in the germline V gene (reference sequence). The same data also contributed to another study, on T cells in Graves' hyperthyroidism and ophthalmopathy.

The rearrangement uses TRBV3-1 and TRBJ2-7, with TRBD1 matching over 10 bases. This receptor was taken from a man between 40 and 49 years old with Graves disease. The sequencing used peripheral blood mononuclear cells (PBMCs), collected at new diagnosis, from a patient treated with antithyroid drugs. CDR3 protein: CASSQWTGGSYEQYF. The CDR3 DNA reads TGTGCCAGCAGCCAGTGGACAGGGGGCTCCTACGAGCAGTACTTC.